This entry describes one T cell receptor (beta chain). The source of the sample is a study of T cell changes during pregnancy in multiple sclerosis. Assay: immunoSEQ multiplex PCR; the TCRdb copy retains only in-frame clones and omits some. The table records about 62,000 clones, 92% of them present only once. V trimming: 6 bases; J trimming: 2 bases; junction bases outside the gene matches: 1. The CDR3 length is 14 residues. Germline V gene sequence: CDR1 SNHLY, CDR2 FYNNEI. The TCR was taken from a female donor in good health, enrolled as a control in a pregnancy study. Sequenced material: peripheral blood, taken in the second trimester of pregnancy. The chain couples TRBV2 to TRBJ1-5; 10 bases align to TRBD1. Here the CDR3 DNA reads TGTGCCAGCAGGGGGACAGGGGGCAATCAGCCCCAGCATTTT. Translation gives CASRGTGGNQPQHF.